The source of this TCR beta chain is a study of T cell responses to AZD1222 COVID-19 vaccine. Notes on this clone: The antigen remains undetermined.

Both about-4-week and about-12-week second-dose recipients were combined. The data were produced by immunoSEQ multiplex PCR, yet TCRdb's version contains in-frame clones alone and is incomplete. Here the sample spans 140,000 to 150,000 clones, about 91% being singletons. Study-level results: Two AZD1222 doses significantly raised spike-specific TCR breadth and depth over controls. Clonal diversity may have been underestimated, and the donors were mostly white British, with more females than males.

V dropped 6 bases and J dropped 0 bases, with 18 bases sitting between them. The CDR3 sequence is 16 residues long. Germline-derived CDR1 and CDR2 are SQVTM and ANQGSEA. The chain carries TRBV29-1 and TRBJ2-1; D is possibly TRBD1 (6 bases). The specimen was peripheral blood, collected 28 days after the second AZD1222 dose. The receptor was isolated from an adult who received the AZD1222 COVID-19 vaccine. CDR3 DNA sequence: TGCAGCGTCCTCACAGGGTTCGAGGGCTCCTACAATGAGCAGTTCTTC. This codes for CSVLTGFEGSYNEQFF.